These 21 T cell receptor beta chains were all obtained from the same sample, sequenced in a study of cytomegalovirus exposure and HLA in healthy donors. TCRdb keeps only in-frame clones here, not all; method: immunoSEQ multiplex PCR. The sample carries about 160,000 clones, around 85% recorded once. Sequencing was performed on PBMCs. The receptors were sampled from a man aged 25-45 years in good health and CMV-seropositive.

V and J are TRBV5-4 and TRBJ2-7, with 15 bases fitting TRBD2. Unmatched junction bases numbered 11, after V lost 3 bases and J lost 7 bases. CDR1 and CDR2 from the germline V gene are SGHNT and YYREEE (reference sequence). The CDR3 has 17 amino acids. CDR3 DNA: TGTGCCAGCAGCTCCCGGGGACTAGCGGGGGGTTCCTTAGAGCAGTACTTC. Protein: CASSSRGLAGGSLEQYF. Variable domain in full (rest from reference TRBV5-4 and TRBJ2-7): ETGVTQSPTHLIKTRGQQVTLRCSSQSGHNTVSWYQQALGQGPQFIFQYYREEENGRGNFPPRFSGLQFPNYSSELNVNALELDDSALYLCASSSRGLAGGSLEQYFGPGTRLTVT.

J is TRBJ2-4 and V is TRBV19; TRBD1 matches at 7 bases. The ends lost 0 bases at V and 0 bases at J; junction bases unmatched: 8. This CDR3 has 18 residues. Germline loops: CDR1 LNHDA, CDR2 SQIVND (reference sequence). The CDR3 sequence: CASSIDRTGLLAKNIQYF. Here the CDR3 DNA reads TGTGCCAGTAGTATAGATCGGACAGGTTTACTAGCCAAAAACATTCAGTACTTC.

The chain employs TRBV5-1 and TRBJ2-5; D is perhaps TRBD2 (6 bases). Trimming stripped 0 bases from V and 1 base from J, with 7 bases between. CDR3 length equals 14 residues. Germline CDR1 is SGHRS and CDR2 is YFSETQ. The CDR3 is CASSLAGGQETQYF. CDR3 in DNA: TGCGCCAGCAGCTTGGCCGGGGGCCAAGAGACCCAGTACTTC.

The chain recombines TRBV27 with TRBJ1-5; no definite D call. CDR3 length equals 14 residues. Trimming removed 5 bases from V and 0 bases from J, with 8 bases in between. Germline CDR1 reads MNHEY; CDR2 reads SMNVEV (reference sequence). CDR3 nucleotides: TGTGCCAGCAGTCTCGCCTATAGCAATCAGCCCCAGCATTTT. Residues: CASSLAYSNQPQHF.

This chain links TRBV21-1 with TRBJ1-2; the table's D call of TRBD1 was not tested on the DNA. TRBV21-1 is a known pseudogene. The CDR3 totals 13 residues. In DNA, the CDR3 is TGTGCCAGCAGCAAACAGAAGTACTATGGCTACACCTTC. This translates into CASSKQKYYGYTF.

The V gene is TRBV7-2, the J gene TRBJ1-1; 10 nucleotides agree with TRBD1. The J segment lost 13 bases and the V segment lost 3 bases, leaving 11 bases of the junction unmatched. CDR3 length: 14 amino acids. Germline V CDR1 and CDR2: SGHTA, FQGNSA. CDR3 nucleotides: TGTGCCAGCAGCTTTCCGACAGGGGGCTCGGGGGTTTTCTTT. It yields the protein CASSFPTGGSGVFF. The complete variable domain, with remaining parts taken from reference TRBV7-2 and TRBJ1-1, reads GAGVSQSPSNKVTEKGKDVELRCDPISGHTALYWYRQSLGQGLEFLIYFQGNSAPDKSGLPSDRFSAERTGGSVSTLTIQRTQQEDSAVYLCASSFPTGGSGVFFGQGTRLTVV.

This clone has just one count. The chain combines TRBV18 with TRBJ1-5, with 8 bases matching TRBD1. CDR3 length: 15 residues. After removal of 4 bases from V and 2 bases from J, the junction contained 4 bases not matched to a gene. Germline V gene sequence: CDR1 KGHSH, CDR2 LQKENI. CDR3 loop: CASSQEQGGNQPQHF. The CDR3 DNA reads TGTGCCAGCTCACAAGAACAGGGGGGCAATCAGCCCCAGCATTTT. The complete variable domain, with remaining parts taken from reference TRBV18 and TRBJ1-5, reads NAGVMQNPRHLVRRRGQEARLRCSPMKGHSHVYWYRQLPEEGLKFMVYLQKENIIDESGMPKERFSAEFPKEGPSILRIQQVVRGDSAAYFCASSQEQGGNQPQHFGDGTRLSIL.

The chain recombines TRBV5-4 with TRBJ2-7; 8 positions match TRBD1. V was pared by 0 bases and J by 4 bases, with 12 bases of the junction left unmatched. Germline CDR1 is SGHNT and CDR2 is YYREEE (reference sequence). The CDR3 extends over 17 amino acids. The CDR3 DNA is TGTGCCAGCAGCTTGGTGACGGTGGGGACAGGACTTTACGAGCAGTACTTC. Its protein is CASSLVTVGTGLYEQYF.

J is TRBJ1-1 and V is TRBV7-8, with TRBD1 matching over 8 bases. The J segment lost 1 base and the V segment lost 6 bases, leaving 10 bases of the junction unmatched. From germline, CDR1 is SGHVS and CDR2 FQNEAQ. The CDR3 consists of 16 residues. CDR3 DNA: TGTGCCAGCAGTATTCTCAGGGGGCCAGGGAACACTGAAGCTTTCTTT. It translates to CASSILRGPGNTEAFF.

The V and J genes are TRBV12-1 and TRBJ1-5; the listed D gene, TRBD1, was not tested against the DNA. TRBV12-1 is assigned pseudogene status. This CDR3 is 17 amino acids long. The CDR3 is CASSLGQGGWGNQPQHF. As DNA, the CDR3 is TGTGCCAGCAGCCTCGGACAGGGGGGGTGGGGCAATCAGCCCCAGCATTTT.

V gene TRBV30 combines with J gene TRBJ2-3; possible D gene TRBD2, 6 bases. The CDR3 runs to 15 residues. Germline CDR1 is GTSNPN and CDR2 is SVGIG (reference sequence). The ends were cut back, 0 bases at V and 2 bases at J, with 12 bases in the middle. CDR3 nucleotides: TGTGCCTGGAGTGTAGATGGCGGGGCCACAGATACGCAGTATTTT. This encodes CAWSVDGGATDTQYF. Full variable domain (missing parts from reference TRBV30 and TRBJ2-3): SQTIHQWPATLVQPVGSPLSLECTVEGTSNPNLYWYRQAAGRGLQLLFYSVGIGQISSEVPQNLSASRPQDRQFILSSKKLLLSDSGFYLCAWSVDGGATDTQYFGPGTRLTVL.

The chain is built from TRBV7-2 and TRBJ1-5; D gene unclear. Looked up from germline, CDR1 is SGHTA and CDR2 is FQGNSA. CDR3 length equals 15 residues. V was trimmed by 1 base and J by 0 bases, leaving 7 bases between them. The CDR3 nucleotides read TGTGCCAGCAGCTTAGGGGCGTATAGCAATCAGCCCCAGCATTTT. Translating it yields CASSLGAYSNQPQHF.

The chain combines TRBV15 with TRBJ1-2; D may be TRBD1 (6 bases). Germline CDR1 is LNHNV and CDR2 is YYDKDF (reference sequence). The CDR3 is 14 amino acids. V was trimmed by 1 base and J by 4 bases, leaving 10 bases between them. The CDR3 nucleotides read TGTGCCACCAGCAGAGGGACAGCCTCCTATGGCTACACCTTC. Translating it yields CATSRGTASYGYTF. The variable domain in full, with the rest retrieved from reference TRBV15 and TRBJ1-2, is DAMVIQNPRYQVTQFGKPVTLSCSQTLNHNVMYWYQQKSSQAPKLLFHYYDKDFNNEADTPDNFQSRRPNTSFCFLDIRSPGLGDTAMYLCATSRGTASYGYTFGSGTRLTVV.

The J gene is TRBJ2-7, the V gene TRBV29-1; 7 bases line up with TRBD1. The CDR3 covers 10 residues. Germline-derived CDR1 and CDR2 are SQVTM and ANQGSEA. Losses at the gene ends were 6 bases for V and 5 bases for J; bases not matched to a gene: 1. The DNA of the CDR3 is TGCAGCGTCGACAGGGACGAGCAGTACTTC. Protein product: CSVDRDEQYF.

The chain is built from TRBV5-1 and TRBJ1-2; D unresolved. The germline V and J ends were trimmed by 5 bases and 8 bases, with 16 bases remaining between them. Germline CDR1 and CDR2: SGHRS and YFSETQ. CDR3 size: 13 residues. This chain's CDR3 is CASSSTGVDGYTF. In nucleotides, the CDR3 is TGCGCCAGCAGTTCTACGGGAGTTGACGGCTACACCTTC.

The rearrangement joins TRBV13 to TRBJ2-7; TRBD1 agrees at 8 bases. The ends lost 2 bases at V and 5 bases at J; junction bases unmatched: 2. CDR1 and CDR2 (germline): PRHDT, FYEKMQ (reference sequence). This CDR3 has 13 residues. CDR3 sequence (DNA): TGTGCCAGCAGCTTATACAGGGGGAACGAGCAGTACTTC. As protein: CASSLYRGNEQYF.

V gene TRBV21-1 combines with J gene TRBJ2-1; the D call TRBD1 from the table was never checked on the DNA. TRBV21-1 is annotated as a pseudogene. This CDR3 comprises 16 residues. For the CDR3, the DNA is TGTGCCAGCAGCAGTCGACAGGACCGACTTAAGAATGAGCAGTTCTTC. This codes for CASSSRQDRLKNEQFF.

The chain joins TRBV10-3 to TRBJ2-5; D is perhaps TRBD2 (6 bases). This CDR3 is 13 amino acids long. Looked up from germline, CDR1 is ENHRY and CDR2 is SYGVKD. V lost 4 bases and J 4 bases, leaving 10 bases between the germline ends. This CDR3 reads CAISVAESETQYF. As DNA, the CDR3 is TGTGCCATCAGTGTAGCGGAGTCAGAGACCCAGTACTTC.

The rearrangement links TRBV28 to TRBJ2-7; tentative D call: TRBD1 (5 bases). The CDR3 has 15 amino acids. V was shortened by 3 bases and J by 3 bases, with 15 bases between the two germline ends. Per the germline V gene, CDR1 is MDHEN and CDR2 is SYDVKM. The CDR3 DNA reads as TGTGCCAGCAGTTTGTATCAGGGCAGCATCTACGAGCAGTACTTC. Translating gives CASSLYQGSIYEQYF.

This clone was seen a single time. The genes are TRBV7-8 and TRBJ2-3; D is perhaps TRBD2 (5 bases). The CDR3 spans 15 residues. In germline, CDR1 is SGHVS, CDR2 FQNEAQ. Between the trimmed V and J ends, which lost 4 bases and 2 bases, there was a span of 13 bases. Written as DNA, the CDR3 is TGTGCCAGCAGCTACGGGATTGGGAACACAGATACGCAGTATTTT. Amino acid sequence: CASSYGIGNTDTQYF.

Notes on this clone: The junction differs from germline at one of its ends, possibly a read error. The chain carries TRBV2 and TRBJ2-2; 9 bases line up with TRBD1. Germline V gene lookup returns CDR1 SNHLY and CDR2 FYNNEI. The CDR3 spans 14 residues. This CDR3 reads CARGTGTNTRELFF. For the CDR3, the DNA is TGTGCCAGAGGGACAGGGACGAACACCAGGGAGCTGTTTTTT.